Below, 22 T cell receptor beta chains from the same sample are listed, as sequenced in a study of T cell repertoires in cytomegalovirus infection. Each CDR3 protein is one row after TCRdb ran MiXCR on the reads. The sample has 110,000 to 150,000 distinct CDR3 sequences; roughly 6% are singletons. Sequencing was done on a sample of PBMCs. The receptor set was obtained from a human donor in good health (CMV status not recorded). Some clones in this sample may be carry-over from other donors' samples.

There are a few counts of this clonotype. V and J are TRBV19 and TRBJ1-1; the D gene is possibly TRBD1 (5 bases). The CDR3 has 16 residues. V was clipped by 8 bases and J by 1 base, with 20 bases between them. Germline CDR1 and CDR2: LNHDA and SQIVND (reference sequence). The DNA of the CDR3 is TGTGCCAGTCAGTCCCACATAACAGGTTCGAACACTGAAGCTTTCTTT. Protein: CASQSHITGSNTEAFF.

This clonotype occurred many times. This chain links TRBV15 with TRBJ1-1; the D gene is possibly TRBD1 (5 bases). The CDR3 spans 15 residues. Trimming took off 4 bases at V and 4 bases at J, with 16 bases between the two ends. Germline V gives CDR1 LNHNV, CDR2 YYDKDF (reference sequence). CDR3 loop: CATSTAGGGITEAFF. CDR3 nucleotides: TGTGCCACCAGCACGGCCGGGGGAGGGATCACTGAAGCTTTCTTT.

This clonotype has at least ten counts. This chain joins TRBV11-2 and TRBJ1-2, with no clear D. Trimming cost V 0 bases and J 5 bases, with 10 bases left between them. CDR3 length equals 14 residues. CDR1 and CDR2 from the germline V gene are SGHAT and FQNNGV. CDR3 sequence: CASSLDLGRYGYTF. The CDR3 DNA reads TGTGCCAGCAGCTTAGATCTTGGGCGGTATGGCTACACCTTC.

This clonotype has only a few counts. The CDR3 spells CASSPAAGLKGYTF. DNA for the CDR3: TGTGCCAGCAGCCCAGCCGCAGGCTTGAAGGGCTACACCTTC. The genes are TRBV7-9 and TRBJ1-2; D gene unclear. V was clipped by 5 bases and J by 8 bases, with 18 bases between them. The CDR3 has 14 amino acids. Germline V gene lookup returns CDR1 SEHNR and CDR2 FQNEAQ (reference sequence).

This clonotype is large (0.1 to 1%) by share. This chain links TRBV7-8 with TRBJ1-4, with D maybe TRBD1 (5 bases). There are 15 residues in the CDR3. CDR1 is SGHVS, CDR2 FQNEAQ, per germline. Trimming cost V 5 bases and J 5 bases, with 15 bases left between them. The CDR3 is CASSLTPGTNEKLFF. The CDR3 DNA is TGTGCCAGCAGCCTCACCCCGGGGACCAATGAAAAACTGTTTTTT.

In its sample, this clonotype was seen many times. V gene TRBV6-2 or TRBV6-3 combines with J gene TRBJ2-7; TRBD1 agrees at 8 bases. Unmatched junction bases numbered 5, after V lost 6 bases and J lost 1 base. CDR1 is MNHEY, CDR2 SVGEGT, per germline. The CDR3 spans 14 residues. The CDR3 DNA is TGTGCCAGCAGCCCCGGACAGGGATCCTACGAGCAGTACTTC. Its translation: CASSPGQGSYEQYF.

This clonotype was found many times. V usage is TRBV11-2 and J usage is TRBJ1-1; D is possibly TRBD1 (6 bases). V lost 5 bases, J lost 5 bases, and 15 bases lay in between. The CDR3 extends over 14 amino acids. Germline V gene sequence: CDR1 SGHAT, CDR2 FQNNGV. The CDR3: CASSPAWGRTEAFF. The CDR3 DNA reads as TGTGCCAGCAGCCCTGCGTGGGGGCGGACTGAAGCTTTCTTT.

Turning to this clonotype: At one boundary the junction diverges from the germline segment, which might be a read error. V gene TRBV7-2 combines with J gene TRBJ2-1, with 7 bases that match TRBD1. Germline V CDR1 and CDR2: SGHTA, FQGNSA. The CDR3 sequence is 16 residues long. CDR3 in DNA: TGTGCCAGCAGCACAGAGACAGGGCACCCCTACAATGAGCAGACCTTC. Residues: CASSTETGHPYNEQTF.

At least ten counts were recorded for this clonotype. This chain connects TRBV7-2 to TRBJ1-5; the match to TRBD1 covers 8 bases. After removal of 1 base from V and 2 bases from J, the junction contained 4 bases not matched to a gene. CDR1 is SGHTA, CDR2 FQGNSA, per germline. The CDR3 is made up of 16 amino acids. CDR3 region: CASSLGTGRRNQPQHF. CDR3 DNA: TGTGCCAGCAGCTTAGGGACAGGGAGGCGCAATCAGCCCCAGCATTTT.

This clonotype was observed at least ten times. The rearrangement uses TRBV4-1 and TRBJ2-7, with D possibly being TRBD1 (6 bases). Trimming took 1 base from V and 5 from J, leaving 9 bases between them. The CDR3 is 13 amino acids. Looked up from germline, CDR1 is MGHRA and CDR2 is YSYEKL. CDR3 DNA: TGCGCCAGCAGCCAAGGGACAGTCCACGAGCAGTACTTC. It codes for CASSQGTVHEQYF.

V is TRBV18 and J is TRBJ1-6; D remains ambiguous. The V and J ends lost 3 bases and 10 bases respectively, with 10 bases between them. The CDR3 extends over 13 amino acids. The germline V gene encodes CDR1 KGHSH and CDR2 LQKENI. CDR3 DNA: TGTGCCAGCTCACCTACGGAGGAATCACCCCTCCACTTT. Its translation is CASSPTEESPLHF.

The V and J genes are TRBV20-1 and TRBJ2-2; TRBD2 agrees at 8 bases. Germline CDR1 reads DFQATT; CDR2 reads SNEGSKA (reference sequence). Trimming took 0 bases from V and 0 from J; bases not matched to a gene: 3. The CDR3 consists of 16 residues. The CDR3 sequence: CSAREVLAANTGELFF. CDR3 in DNA: TGCAGTGCTAGAGAAGTACTAGCGGCGAACACCGGGGAGCTGTTTTTT.

This clonotype showed up just a few times. This sequence joins TRBV6-5 and TRBJ2-7; D perhaps matches TRBD2 (6 bases). The germline V gene encodes CDR1 MNHEY and CDR2 SVGAGI. CDR3 size: 15 residues. V was cut by 2 bases and J by 0 bases, with 11 bases left in between. The CDR3 sequence: CASSYGGPGSYEQYF. CDR3 DNA sequence: TGTGCCAGCAGTTACGGAGGGCCTGGCTCCTACGAGCAGTACTTC.

A word on this clonotype: This may be a read error: a much more frequent sequence differs by one nucleotide. V is TRBV12-3 or TRBV12-4 and J is TRBJ1-2; D is unclear. The CDR3 extends over 14 amino acids. Deletions cut 3 bases from V and 6 bases from J, with 14 bases between. This CDR3 reads CASSLGIVVHGYTF. The CDR3 DNA sequence: TGTGCCAGCAGTTTGGGGATAGTTGTTCATGGCTACACCTTC.

This clonotype occurred many times. The chain combines TRBV18 with TRBJ1-1, with TRBD1 as a possible D gene (5 bases). The CDR3 extends over 15 amino acids. V shed 0 bases and J shed 6 bases, with 14 bases lying between them. Germline V lookup: CDR1 KGHSH, CDR2 LQKENI. The CDR3 here is CASSPPEGWLPEAFF. CDR3 nucleotides: TGTGCCAGCTCACCACCGGAGGGGTGGTTACCTGAAGCTTTCTTT.

This clonotype showed up many times. V gene TRBV30 combines with J gene TRBJ2-3; 7 nucleotides agree with TRBD1. The germline gives CDR1 GTSNPN, CDR2 SVGIG (reference sequence). The CDR3 covers 14 residues. V shed 5 bases and J 4 bases; nucleotides not matched to a gene: 9. The CDR3 DNA reads as TGTGCCTGGGTACAGACAGGGAAGGCAGATACGCAGTATTTT. Residues: CAWVQTGKADTQYF.

This clonotype was seen repeatedly, ten times or more. This chain connects TRBV10-2 to TRBJ2-1; D is undetermined. The V end was cut by 3 bases, the J end by 8 bases, with 5 bases between. This CDR3 is 11 amino acids long. The germline V gene has CDR1 WSHSY and CDR2 SAAADI. CDR3 protein: CASSERDEQFF. The CDR3 DNA reads as TGCGCCAGCAGTGAAAGGGATGAGCAGTTCTTC.

This clonotype was counted ten times or more. The chain is built from TRBV7-2 and TRBJ2-5; no firm D call. With 5 bases removed from V and 5 bases from J, the gap between germline ends came to 12 bases. Per the germline V gene, CDR1 is SGHTA and CDR2 is FQGNSA. The CDR3 sequence is 13 residues long. CDR3 loop: CASSPGAVETQYF. In nucleotides, the CDR3 is TGTGCCAGCAGCCCAGGCGCGGTGGAGACCCAGTACTTC.

This clonotype was seen many times. J is TRBJ2-2 and V is TRBV4-3; a weak D match, TRBD1 (6 bases). The CDR3 spans 14 residues. Germline CDR1 LGHNA, CDR2 YSLEER. V was cut by 4 bases and J by 7 bases, with 13 bases left in between. The chain's CDR3 is CASSLGAGGGELFF. CDR3 nucleotide sequence: TGCGCCAGCAGCCTGGGGGCGGGTGGCGGGGAGCTGTTTTTT.

This clonotype was counted at least ten times. The chain uses TRBV5-8 and TRBJ1-4; D is uncertain. Trimming removed 0 bases from V and 0 bases from J, with 6 bases in between. This CDR3 comprises 15 residues. Germline CDR1 and CDR2: SGHTS and YDEGEE. For the CDR3, the DNA is TGTGCCAGCAGCTTGGGGGCGGCAACTAATGAAAAACTGTTTTTT. Its protein product is CASSLGAATNEKLFF.

This clonotype was recorded at least ten times. The CDR3 coding sequence is TGTGCCAGCAGCAGCGATTCACCCCTCCACTTT. Residues: CASSSDSPLHF. The chain combines TRBV7-2 with TRBJ1-6; D is uncertain. The CDR3 spans 11 residues. Germline V CDR1 and CDR2: SGHTA, FQGNSA. Deletions cut 5 bases from V and 8 bases from J, with 4 bases between.

In the case of this clonotype: With a much larger clone just one base away, this may be a read error. No conserved phenylalanine or tryptophan is present at the end of the CDR3, so a read error is the likely explanation. CDR3 sequence: CASTGDRGSNQPQHL. CDR3 nucleotide sequence: TGTGCCAGCACCGGGGACAGGGGAAGCAATCAGCCCCAGCATTTA. This rearrangement joins TRBV5-6 to TRBJ1-5, with TRBD1 identical over 10 bases. CDR3 length equals 15 residues. Trimming removed 6 bases from V and 1 base from J; junction bases left unmatched: 4. Per the germline V gene, CDR1 is SGHDT and CDR2 is YYEEEE.